A single sample gave rise to the 20 T cell receptor beta chains below, sequenced in a study of blood T cell repertoires in COVID-19. Clones were read by immunoSEQ multiplex PCR, and TCRdb kept only the in-frame ones, dropping some. The data show just over 300,000 clones, roughly 89% seen once. The specimen sequenced was PBMCs or T cells enriched from blood (not recorded which). The source is a woman aged 18 to 35 who had recovered from COVID-19.

The chain is built from TRBV27 and TRBJ2-3; D is undetermined. There are 13 residues in the CDR3. The V gene's germline CDR1 is MNHEY and CDR2 SMNVEV (reference sequence). The V gene lost 7 bases and the J gene lost 5 bases, with 13 bases spanning the gap. The CDR3 DNA follows: TGTGCCAGCACTAACCCCATGAGAGATACGCAGTATTTT. It translates to CASTNPMRDTQYF.

The V gene is TRBV19, the J gene TRBJ1-1; a weak D match, TRBD1 (5 bases). CDR1 and CDR2 from the germline V gene are LNHDA and SQIVND (reference sequence). The CDR3 is 16 amino acids. The germline V and J ends were trimmed by 3 bases and 3 bases, with 17 bases remaining between them. DNA for the CDR3: TGTGCCAGTAGTATCACCGACAGTGGTCAAGACACTGAAGCTTTCTTT. Translation: CASSITDSGQDTEAFF.

This rearrangement joins TRBV28 to TRBJ1-2, with D perhaps matching TRBD1 (5 bases). The ends were cut back, 6 bases at V and 6 bases at J, with 14 bases in the middle. CDR3 size: 13 residues. Germline CDR1 reads MDHEN; CDR2 reads SYDVKM. The CDR3: CASSLAGNNGYTF. The DNA for the CDR3 is TGTGCCAGCAGCCTCGCAGGGAATAATGGCTACACCTTC.

V gene TRBV7-2 combines with J gene TRBJ1-1; no firm D call. The CDR3 runs 13 residues. Germline CDR1 SGHTA, CDR2 FQGNSA. V was trimmed by 3 bases and J by 1 base, leaving 6 bases between them. Here the CDR3 reads CASSLGRNTEAFF. CDR3 DNA: TGTGCCAGCAGCTTGGGCAGGAACACTGAAGCTTTCTTT.

This rearrangement joins TRBV5-4 to TRBJ1-4; D may be TRBD1 (5 bases). Trimming shortened V by 3 bases and J by 0 bases, and 9 bases separated the two germline ends. There are 15 residues in the CDR3. Germline CDR1 and CDR2: SGHNT and YYREEE (reference sequence). CDR3 region: CASSSTGATNEKLFF. The CDR3 DNA is TGTGCCAGCAGCTCCACGGGGGCAACTAATGAAAAACTGTTTTTT.

This CDR3 is CASTSQGNNYGYTF. The CDR3 coding sequence is TGTGCCAGCACGAGCCAGGGGAATAACTATGGCTACACCTTC. The chain carries TRBV2 and TRBJ1-2, with D tentatively TRBD1 (6 bases). V lost 7 bases and J 1 base, leaving 13 bases between the germline ends. The CDR3 spans 14 residues. The germline V gene encodes CDR1 SNHLY and CDR2 FYNNEI. Variable domain in full (rest from reference TRBV2 and TRBJ1-2): EPEVTQTPSHQVTQMGQEVILRCVPISNHLYFYWYRQILGQKVEFLVSFYNNEISEKSEIFDDQFSVERPDGSNFTLKIRSTKLEDSAMYFCASTSQGNNYGYTFGSGTRLTVV.

V usage is TRBV28 and J usage is TRBJ1-5; D perhaps matches TRBD1 (5 bases). From germline, CDR1 is MDHEN and CDR2 SYDVKM. V was pared by 5 bases and J by 5 bases, with 10 bases between. CDR3 size: 13 residues. The CDR3 DNA reads as TGTGCCAGCAGTATTGACAGCCATCAGCCCCAGCATTTT. The encoded protein is CASSIDSHQPQHF.

The sample holds a few counts of this clone. The chain combines TRBV6-6 with TRBJ2-2; weak D call: TRBD2 (6 bases). The CDR3 sequence is 12 residues long. The germline V gene has CDR1 MNHNY and CDR2 SVGAGI (reference sequence). V lost 5 bases and J 13 bases, leaving 14 bases between the germline ends. The CDR3 region has the DNA TGTGCCAGCAGTCTAAGGGACTTGGGGCTGTTTTTT. Amino acids: CASSLRDLGLFF.

V is TRBV15 and J is TRBJ2-5, with TRBD1 matching over 12 bases. The junction had 2 bases not matched to a gene; V was cut back by 5 bases and J by 1 base. Germline V CDR1 and CDR2: LNHNV, YYDKDF (reference sequence). The length of the CDR3 is 15 residues. Here the CDR3 DNA reads TGTGCCACCAGCCGGGACAGGGGGCCCCAAGAGACCCAGTACTTC. Residues: CATSRDRGPQETQYF.

The rearrangement links TRBV5-1 to TRBJ2-7; D not certain. The ends were cut back, 8 bases at V and 4 bases at J, with 4 bases in the middle. CDR1 is SGHRS, CDR2 YFSETQ, per germline. This CDR3 comprises 9 residues. The CDR3 is CARLYEQYF. Here the CDR3 DNA reads TGCGCCAGACTGTACGAGCAGTACTTC.

This clone appeared a single time. V and J are TRBV2 and TRBJ1-5; 11 positions match TRBD1. J lost 6 bases, V lost 6 bases, and 7 bases had no gene match. This CDR3 is 15 amino acids long. The germline CDR1 and CDR2 sequences are SNHLY and FYNNEI. Here the CDR3 DNA reads TGTGCCAGCAGAAGGGACAGGGGGGCAGGTCAGCCCCAGCATTTT. The encoded protein is CASRRDRGAGQPQHF. The full variable domain, with the rest looked up from reference TRBV2 and TRBJ1-5, is EPEVTQTPSHQVTQMGQEVILRCVPISNHLYFYWYRQILGQKVEFLVSFYNNEISEKSEIFDDQFSVERPDGSNFTLKIRSTKLEDSAMYFCASRRDRGAGQPQHFGDGTRLSIL.

This sequence joins TRBV6-1 and TRBJ1-6; a possible D gene is TRBD1 (5 bases). Germline V gene data show CDR1 as MNHNS and CDR2 as SASEGT. The CDR3 consists of 15 residues. Trimming took off 2 bases at V and 9 bases at J, with 14 bases between the two ends. The CDR3 reads CASSEFRGIGSPLHF. As DNA, the CDR3 is TGTGCCAGCAGTGAATTTAGGGGAATAGGTTCACCCCTCCACTTT.

The chain uses TRBV20-1 and TRBJ1-4; weak D call: TRBD1 (6 bases). V was cut by 5 bases and J by 8 bases, with 9 bases left in between. Germline CDR1 DFQATT, CDR2 SNEGSKA (reference sequence). The CDR3 covers 11 residues. CDR3 residues: CSADQGEKLFF. CDR3 in DNA: TGCAGTGCTGACCAGGGGGAAAAACTGTTTTTT.

The chain uses TRBV28 and TRBJ2-1; D gene uncertain. The germline V gene encodes CDR1 MDHEN and CDR2 SYDVKM. This CDR3 comprises 13 residues. V was shortened by 7 bases and J by 4 bases, with 11 bases between the two germline ends. CDR3 nucleotide sequence: TGTGCCAGCACGGAAGCGAGTTACAATGAGCAGTTCTTC. This sequence encodes CASTEASYNEQFF.

The gene calls are TRBV14 and TRBJ2-3; D possibly corresponds to TRBD2 (6 bases). The germline V gene encodes CDR1 SGHDN and CDR2 FVKESK. This CDR3 has 15 residues. V lost 6 bases, J lost 1 base, and 14 bases lay in between. In nucleotides, the CDR3 is TGTGCCAGCAGGCCGACCGGAGGGGGCACAGATACGCAGTATTTT. This encodes CASRPTGGGTDTQYF.

The gene calls are TRBV4-3 and TRBJ2-1, with a weak D call TRBD1 (5 bases). CDR1 and CDR2 (germline): LGHNA, YSLEER. This CDR3 is built from 17 residues. V was clipped by 0 bases and J by 4 bases, with 16 bases between them. CDR3 sequence (DNA): TGCGCCAGCAGCCAAGACGGTGGGGCAGGCGTTTACAATGAGCAGTTCTTC. This sequence encodes CASSQDGGAGVYNEQFF.

The chain employs TRBV9 and TRBJ2-5; 7 bases align to TRBD1. V dropped 4 bases and J dropped 5; count of bases not matched to a gene: 11. Germline CDR1 is SGDLS and CDR2 is YYNGEE. CDR3 length equals 15 residues. The CDR3 here is CASSNHGTDGETQYF. For the CDR3, the DNA is TGTGCCAGCAGCAACCATGGGACAGATGGGGAGACCCAGTACTTC.

V usage is TRBV3-1 (or the pseudogene TRBV3-2) and J usage is TRBJ1-2; TRBD1 matches at 8 bases. Germline values: CDR1 LGHDT, CDR2 YNNKEL (reference sequence). The CDR3 sequence is 14 residues long. V lost 1 base to trimming and J lost 4 bases; unmatched junction nucleotides: 2. The DNA for the CDR3 is TGTGCCAGCAGCCAAGGGGGGACAGGCTATGGCTACACCTTC. This encodes CASSQGGTGYGYTF.

This rearrangement joins TRBV2 to TRBJ1-1; a weak D match, TRBD1 (6 bases). CDR3 length: 15 residues. Germline V gives CDR1 SNHLY, CDR2 FYNNEI. V lost 9 bases and J 0 bases, leaving 17 bases between the germline ends. CDR3 DNA sequence: TGTGCCAGTGCCCGGGGGGGCATCATGAACACTGAAGCTTTCTTT. Its protein is CASARGGIMNTEAFF. Looking up the rest from reference TRBV2 and TRBJ1-1 gives the full variable domain: EPEVTQTPSHQVTQMGQEVILRCVPISNHLYFYWYRQILGQKVEFLVSFYNNEISEKSEIFDDQFSVERPDGSNFTLKIRSTKLEDSAMYFCASARGGIMNTEAFFGQGTRLTVV.

The chain employs TRBV7-6 and TRBJ1-1, with D perhaps matching TRBD1 (5 bases). The V gene's germline CDR1 is SGHVS and CDR2 FNYEAQ. The germline V and J ends were trimmed by 8 bases and 6 bases, with 10 bases remaining between them. This CDR3 comprises 11 residues. CDR3 region: CASAPTAEAFF. CDR3 coding DNA: TGTGCCAGCGCCCCGACAGCTGAAGCTTTCTTT.